This TCR beta chain originates from a study of blood T cell repertoires in COVID-19. The wider study: Among Cohort 3 donors, those recovered had two negative PCRs, clearance, or symptom resolution.

As originally analysed: Reference gene primer amplification gave nucleated cell count estimates. TCRdb's copy holds only in-frame clones and misses some; the assay was immunoSEQ multiplex PCR. The V and J calls and clone size come from that table; D and trimming were worked out from the DNA. In the table there are over 250,000 clones, around nine tenths of which are singletons. Cohorts were determined from participant-reported clinical history. This clone was picked up a small number of times. CDR1 and CDR2 (germline): SNHLY, FYNNEI. The CDR3 is 13 residues long. V was cut by 1 base and J by 9 bases, with 7 bases left in between.

The chain is built from TRBV2 and TRBJ1-6; possibly TRBD1 for D (6 bases). The sample comprised PBMCs or T cells enriched from blood (not recorded which). The clonotype was recovered from a woman aged 55 to 70 in a cohort exposed to, infected with or recovered from COVID-19 (not recorded which). The chain's CDR3 is CASSEGGGSPLHF. Written as DNA, the CDR3 is TGTGCCAGCAGTGAAGGAGGGGGTTCACCCCTCCACTTT.